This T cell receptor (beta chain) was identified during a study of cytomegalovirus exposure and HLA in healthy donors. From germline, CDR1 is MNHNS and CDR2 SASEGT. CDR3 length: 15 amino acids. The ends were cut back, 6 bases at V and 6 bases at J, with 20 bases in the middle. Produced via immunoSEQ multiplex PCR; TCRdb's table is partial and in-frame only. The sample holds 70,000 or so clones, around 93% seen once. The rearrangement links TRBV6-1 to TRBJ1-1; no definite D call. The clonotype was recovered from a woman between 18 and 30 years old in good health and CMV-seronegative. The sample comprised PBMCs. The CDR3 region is CASSPLSDEGAEAFF. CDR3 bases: TGTGCCAGCAGCCCCCTCTCTGACGAGGGCGCTGAAGCTTTCTTT.